The 22 T cell receptor beta chains in this list originate from one sample, sequenced in a study of regulatory T cells in long-lasting Graves disease. CDR3-region Arm-PCR and iRepertoire HTBI primers produced the TCR beta libraries. TCRdb used MiXCR to reprocess the multiplex PCR reads, holding one entry per CDR3 protein. The sample shows roughly 400,000 distinct CDR3 sequences, around a fifth of them seen only once. Time point in this sample: persistent/refractory GD, antithyroid drugs over 5 years with positive TRAb. The TCR library was made from RNA that had been extracted from PBMCs in TRIzol. The sequenced sample was peripheral blood mononuclear cells (PBMCs), obtained when the disease was refractory, from a patient treated with antithyroid drugs. The receptors come from a female donor with Graves disease.

In the case of this clonotype: This may stem from a read error, because a much larger clone lies one nucleotide away. The chain uses TRBV30 and TRBJ2-5; the match to TRBD1 covers 7 bases. V shed 2 bases and J 2 bases; nucleotides not matched to a gene: 8. The V gene's germline CDR1 is GTSNPN and CDR2 SVGIG (reference sequence). The CDR3 consists of 15 residues. The CDR3 nucleotides read TGTGCCTGGAGTTACGCAGGGGGTTGGCAAGAGACCCAGTACTTC. Its translation is CAWSYAGGWQETQYF.

V is TRBV15 and J is TRBJ2-6; 8 positions agree with TRBD1. This CDR3 contains 19 residues. CDR1 and CDR2 from the germline V gene are LNHNV and YYDKDF (reference sequence). The J segment lost 3 bases and the V segment lost 1 base, leaving 11 bases of the junction unmatched. CDR3 amino acids: CATSRGGAGGAFGANVLTF. The CDR3 region has the DNA TGTGCCACCAGCAGAGGGGGGGCAGGGGGCGCTTTTGGGGCCAACGTCCTGACTTTC.

This clonotype showed up many times. The rearrangement joins TRBV6-5 to TRBJ2-5; D ambiguous. Trimming removed 4 bases at V and 1 base at J, with 7 bases between. Germline CDR1 MNHEY, CDR2 SVGAGI. The CDR3 loop spans 13 amino acids. The CDR3 loop is CASSSMGQETQYF. DNA for the CDR3: TGTGCCAGCAGTTCTATGGGCCAAGAGACCCAGTACTTC.

In its sample, this clonotype was seen many times. For the CDR3, the DNA is TGCAGTGCTAGAGAGGGTCAAGAGACCCAGTACTTC. This sequence encodes CSAREGQETQYF. The chain has TRBV20-1 and TRBJ2-5; D ambiguous. The ends were cut back, 0 bases at V and 2 bases at J, with 4 bases in the middle. There are 12 residues in the CDR3. The germline CDR1 and CDR2 sequences are DFQATT and SNEGSKA (reference sequence).

This clonotype came up a few times. The chain joins TRBV6-1 to TRBJ1-1, with TRBD1 matching 9 bases. V lost 6 bases to trimming and J lost 1 base; unmatched junction nucleotides: 6. The CDR3 is 15 residues long. Germline-derived CDR1 and CDR2 are MNHNS and SASEGT. The CDR3 region is CASSSPGQGNTEAFF. In nucleotides, the CDR3 is TGTGCCAGCAGCTCACCGGGACAGGGGAACACTGAAGCTTTCTTT.

The chain has TRBV14 and TRBJ2-7; 8 nucleotides match TRBD2. The ends lost 5 bases at V and 3 bases at J; junction bases unmatched: 9. The V gene's germline CDR1 is SGHDN and CDR2 FVKESK. The CDR3 is 15 residues long. This CDR3 reads CASSWGREAFYEQYF. CDR3 DNA: TGTGCCAGCAGCTGGGGGCGGGAGGCATTCTACGAGCAGTACTTC.

This clonotype was seen ten or more times. This chain uses TRBV2 with TRBJ1-1; D gene uncertain. The germline CDR1 and CDR2 sequences are SNHLY and FYNNEI. With 3 bases removed from V and 3 bases from J, the gap between germline ends came to 11 bases. This CDR3 has 14 residues. DNA for the CDR3: TGTGCCAGCAGTGAGGACGGATGGGACACTGAAGCTTTCTTT. It is translated as CASSEDGWDTEAFF.

This clonotype was found many times. V usage is TRBV10-1 and J usage is TRBJ2-2, with a possible D match to TRBD2 (5 bases). This CDR3 has 16 residues. Looked up from germline, CDR1 is WNHNN and CDR2 is SYGVQD (reference sequence). V gave up 6 bases and J gave up 0 bases, with 14 bases separating them. In nucleotides, the CDR3 is TGCGCCAGCAGGCATCTACGGGGTACGAACACCGGGGAGCTGTTTTTT. This gives the protein CASRHLRGTNTGELFF.

The genes are TRBV7-9 and TRBJ2-7; D unresolved. Looked up from germline, CDR1 is SEHNR and CDR2 is FQNEAQ (reference sequence). V lost 3 bases, J lost 2 bases, and 8 bases lay in between. The CDR3 consists of 13 residues. The CDR3 reads CASSFYGTYEQYF. CDR3 nucleotide sequence: TGTGCCAGCAGCTTTTACGGAACCTACGAGCAGTACTTC.

The CDR3 nucleotides are TGTGCCAGCAGCTCCGGGACAGGGGTAGGCGGGGCCAACGTCCTGACTTTC. Its protein product is CASSSGTGVGGANVLTF. The chain carries TRBV3-1 and TRBJ2-6; 10 positions match TRBD1. J was trimmed by 4 bases and V by 5 bases; bases with no gene match: 8. This CDR3 spans 17 amino acids. Germline CDR1 reads LGHDT; CDR2 reads YNNKEL (reference sequence).

This chain links TRBV11-2 with TRBJ2-3; 9 bases are a match to TRBD1. Losses at the gene ends were 4 bases for V and 3 bases for J; bases not matched to a gene: 2. The CDR3 has 14 amino acids. CDR1 is SGHAT, CDR2 FQNNGV, per germline. CDR3 sequence reads: CASSWDRVTDTQYF. In DNA, the CDR3 is TGTGCCAGCAGCTGGGACAGGGTAACAGATACGCAGTATTTT. The complete variable domain, with remaining parts taken from reference TRBV11-2 and TRBJ2-3, reads EAGVAQSPRYKIIEKRQSVAFWCNPISGHATLYWYQQILGQGPKLLIQFQNNGVVDDSQLPKDRFSAERLKGVDSTLKIQPAKLEDSAVYLCASSWDRVTDTQYFGPGTRLTVL.

This rearrangement joins TRBV19 to TRBJ2-7; 10 bases are shared with TRBD1. After removal of 3 bases from V and 3 bases from J, the junction contained 8 bases not matched to a gene. CDR3 length: 16 amino acids. The germline V gene encodes CDR1 LNHDA and CDR2 SQIVND (reference sequence). This chain's CDR3 is CASSIGGTGAVYEQYF. CDR3 sequence (DNA): TGTGCCAGTAGTATTGGGGGGACAGGGGCGGTCTACGAGCAGTACTTC.

This clonotype appeared many times. CDR3 DNA: TGTGCCAGCAGTCCGCCCAGGGACTATGGCTACACCTTC. This gives the protein CASSPPRDYGYTF. This chain connects TRBV28 to TRBJ1-2, with D possibly matching TRBD1 (5 bases). The germline V and J ends were trimmed by 5 bases and 3 bases, with 10 bases remaining between them. Germline CDR1 is MDHEN and CDR2 is SYDVKM. This CDR3 is built from 13 residues.

V usage is TRBV5-6 and J usage is TRBJ1-4, with D perhaps TRBD1 (6 bases). The CDR3 runs to 14 residues. Trimming took 4 bases from V and 8 from J, leaving 15 bases between them. Germline values: CDR1 SGHDT, CDR2 YYEEEE. CDR3 amino acids: CASSLEGGEEKLFF. The CDR3 DNA reads TGTGCCAGCAGCCTGGAGGGGGGAGAGGAAAAACTGTTTTTT.

The chain combines TRBV29-1 with TRBJ1-1, with no clear D. Trimming removed 3 bases from V and 2 bases from J, with 10 bases in between. CDR1 and CDR2 (germline): SQVTM, ANQGSEA. The CDR3 covers 13 residues. The CDR3 loop is CSVEEAGNTEAFF. In DNA, the CDR3 is TGCAGCGTTGAGGAGGCAGGTAACACTGAAGCTTTCTTT. The variable domain in full, completed from reference TRBV29-1 and TRBJ1-1, reads SAVISQKPSRDICQRGTSLTIQCQVDSQVTMMFWYRQQPGQSLTLIATANQGSEATYESGFVIDKFPISRPNLTFSTLTVSNMSPEDSSIYLCSVEEAGNTEAFFGQGTRLTVV.

There are many counts of this clonotype. The DNA of the CDR3 is TGTGCCAGCAGTTTTGCGGGAGGGCCCGTCGAGCAGTACTTC. Translating it yields CASSFAGGPVEQYF. This chain joins TRBV12-3 or TRBV12-4 and TRBJ2-7; 9 bases match TRBD2. This CDR3 is built from 14 residues. V dropped 3 bases and J dropped 6; count of bases not matched to a gene: 6.

This clonotype was detected ten times or more. This chain joins TRBV20-1 and TRBJ2-5; 13 nucleotides agree with TRBD2. The CDR3 loop spans 18 amino acids. Trimming removed 5 bases from V and 3 bases from J; junction bases left unmatched: 15. Germline V CDR1 and CDR2: DFQATT, SNEGSKA (reference sequence). The CDR3 loop is CSAPRGGLAGWGEETQYF. The CDR3 DNA reads TGCAGTGCTCCCCGGGGGGGACTAGCGGGATGGGGGGAAGAGACCCAGTACTTC.

This clonotype has just a few counts. The chain combines TRBV29-1 with TRBJ1-1; D is possibly TRBD1 (5 bases). The CDR3 totals 16 residues. CDR1 is SQVTM and CDR2 is ANQGSEA in the germline V gene. Trimming stripped 0 bases from V and 0 bases from J, with 14 bases between. This CDR3 is CSVEDRAGRMNTEAFF. The CDR3 coding sequence is TGCAGCGTTGAAGATAGGGCAGGGCGGATGAACACTGAAGCTTTCTTT.

The sample holds a few counts of this clonotype. The V gene is TRBV5-4, the J gene TRBJ2-7, with 8 bases lining up with TRBD1. V was pared by 9 bases and J by 4 bases, with 12 bases of the junction left unmatched. This CDR3 contains 14 residues. CDR1 SGHNT and CDR2 YYREEE come from the germline V gene (reference sequence). As DNA, the CDR3 is TGTGCCACCAGAGAGCCGGGACAGGTTTACGAGCAGTACTTC. Its protein is CATREPGQVYEQYF.

The chain joins TRBV5-6 to TRBJ1-1; D gene uncertain. Trimming removed 0 bases at V and 0 bases at J, with 9 bases between. Germline CDR1 is SGHDT and CDR2 is YYEEEE. The CDR3 length is 15 residues. The CDR3 loop is CASSLGGFMNTEAFF. DNA of the CDR3: TGTGCCAGCAGCTTGGGGGGATTTATGAACACTGAAGCTTTCTTT. Variable domain in full (rest from reference TRBV5-6 and TRBJ1-1): DAGVTQSPTHLIKTRGQQVTLRCSPKSGHDTVSWYQQALGQGPQFIFQYYEEEERQRGNFPDRFSGHQFPNYSSELNVNALLLGDSALYLCASSLGGFMNTEAFFGQGTRLTVV.

Many counts were recorded for this clonotype. The J gene is TRBJ1-2, the V gene TRBV28, with D perhaps matching TRBD1 (6 bases). Deletions cut 7 bases from V and 4 bases from J, with 13 bases between. The CDR3 is made up of 13 amino acids. Looked up from germline, CDR1 is MDHEN and CDR2 is SYDVKM. The CDR3 nucleotides are TGTGCCAGCACCCCAGGGGCGCGCTATGGCTACACCTTC. Amino acid sequence: CASTPGARYGYTF.

The gene calls are TRBV20-1 and TRBJ1-5, with D hard to call. This CDR3 spans 11 amino acids. Germline CDR1 and CDR2: DFQATT and SNEGSKA (reference sequence). Trimming removed 4 bases from V and 6 bases from J, with 7 bases in between. CDR3 region: CSAKGVQPQHF. CDR3 nucleotide sequence: TGCAGTGCTAAAGGCGTTCAGCCCCAGCATTTT.